This is a list of T cell receptor beta chains from one sample in a study of T-cell reconstitution after alpha-beta-depleted transplantation in children. TCRdb itself ran the PCR reads through MiXCR, one entry per CDR3 protein. The sample yields around 180,000 distinct CDR3 sequences, around 10% seen once. The sample in question was PBMCs, obtained before TCRalphabeta/CD19-depleted stem cell transplant. These receptors were collected from a boy between 2 and 10 years old with acute myeloid leukemia, due to receive a stem cell transplant. Both conserved end residues are part of each CDR3. A D gene is named only where the DNA matches it firmly. Clone size is not always given. Where it is, it says once, few, many or a class for expanded clones.

abundance,d_gene,v_gene,j_gene,CDR3aa,CDR3nt
many,TRBD2,TRBV6-5,TRBJ2-5,CASSYLGGGGPNRETQYF,TGTGCCAGCAGTTACCTCGGGGGCGGGGGGCCGAATAGAGAGACCCAGTACTTC
many,-,TRBV29-1,TRBJ2-1,CSVEGSVGGTRYNEQFF,TGCAGCGTTGAAGGATCCGTGGGAGGCACGAGATACAATGAGCAGTTCTTC
many,TRBD2,TRBV5-4,TRBJ2-2,CASSLNSETSVRNTGELFF,TGTGCCAGCAGCTTGAACTCGGAGACTAGCGTTAGGAACACCGGGGAGCTGTTTTTT
many,-,TRBV6-5,TRBJ1-1,CASSYRHEAFF,TGTGCCAGCAGTTACCGACACGAAGCTTTCTTT
many,-,TRBV5-1,TRBJ2-7,CASSLDLSRPYEQYF,TGCGCCAGCAGCTTGGATCTTAGCCGCCCCTACGAGCAGTACTTC
many,-,TRBV20-1,TRBJ1-1,CSVRGNTEAFF,TGCAGTGTTCGGGGCAACACTGAAGCTTTCTTT
many,TRBD1,TRBV4-2,TRBJ1-4,CASSQDRVSYNEKLFF,TGTGCCAGCAGCCAGGACAGGGTTTCCTACAATGAAAAACTGTTTTTT
many,TRBD2,TRBV27,TRBJ2-2,CASSRLARTGELFF,TGTGCCAGCAGCAGACTAGCGAGGACCGGGGAGCTGTTTTTT
many,-,TRBV18,TRBJ2-5,CASSPQSETQYF,TGTGCCAGCTCACCACAGTCCGAGACCCAGTACTTC
many,-,TRBV6-1,TRBJ1-5,CASSSLGGVGQPQHF,TGTGCCAGCAGCTCCCTAGGGGGGGTTGGACAGCCCCAGCATTTT
many,TRBD1,TRBV5-5,TRBJ1-5,CASSLVQGNQPQHF,TGTGCCAGCAGCTTGGTACAGGGGAATCAGCCCCAGCATTTT
many,TRBD1,TRBV12-3/TRBV12-4,TRBJ1-5,CASSRSSGGGQPQHF,TGTGCCAGCAGCAGAAGCTCAGGGGGCGGTCAGCCCCAGCATTTT
many,-,TRBV20-1,TRBJ1-1,CSAPGQTNTEAFF,TGCAGTGCTCCAGGACAGACGAACACTGAAGCTTTCTTT
-,-,TRBV15,TRBJ1-2,CATSTLRGGYGYTF,TGTGCCACCAGCACCCTCCGGGGGGGGTATGGCTACACCTTC
many,TRBD1,TRBV12-3/TRBV12-4,TRBJ1-2,CASSIQGMTYGYTF,TGTGCCAGCAGTATACAGGGGATGACATATGGCTACACCTTC
many,TRBD2,TRBV5-1,TRBJ2-7,CASSPRGAGGGSYEQYF,TGCGCCAGCAGTCCGCGGGGGGCGGGAGGTGGCTCCTACGAGCAGTACTTC
many,-,TRBV28,TRBJ2-3,CASRPISTDTQYF,TGTGCCAGCCGTCCTATCAGCACAGATACGCAGTATTTT
many,-,TRBV5-1,TRBJ1-1,CASSLSRITEAFF,TGCGCCAGCAGCTTGTCCAGGATAACTGAAGCTTTCTTT
many,TRBD2,TRBV7-2,TRBJ2-7,CASSPGTSGTYEQYF,TGTGCCAGCAGCCCCGGGACTAGCGGGACCTACGAGCAGTACTTC
many,TRBD1,TRBV5-6,TRBJ2-1,CASSLLGQPYNEQFF,TGTGCCAGCAGCCTCCTGGGACAGCCCTACAATGAGCAGTTCTTC
many,-,TRBV30,TRBJ2-7,CAWSVPSVSYEQYF,TGTGCCTGGAGTGTACCTAGCGTTTCTTACGAGCAGTACTTC
many,TRBD2,TRBV28,TRBJ2-3,CASSPPAGLTDTQYF,TGTGCCAGCAGTCCTCCAGCGGGACTCACAGATACGCAGTATTTT
many,-,TRBV3-1,TRBJ1-2,CASSQDPSGMAYGYTF,TGTGCCAGCAGCCAAGATCCATCAGGGATGGCTTATGGCTACACCTTC
many,-,TRBV30,TRBJ2-7,CALDSDSYEQYF,TGTGCCTTGGACAGTGATTCCTACGAGCAGTACTTC
-,-,TRBV28,TRBJ2-7,CASSFPSGGSYEQYF,TGTGCCAGCAGTTTCCCTAGTGGCGGATCCTACGAGCAGTACTTC
many,TRBD1,TRBV27,TRBJ2-6,CASSLRLEQGGRSGANVLTF,TGTGCCAGCAGTTTACGTCTCGAACAGGGGGGTCGGTCTGGGGCCAACGTCCTGACTTTC
many,TRBD2,TRBV15,TRBJ2-1,CATSTTSGVYNEQFF,TGTGCCACCAGCACCACTAGCGGGGTCTACAATGAGCAGTTCTTC
many,TRBD1,TRBV5-1,TRBJ1-1,CASSLGAGGNTEAFF,TGCGCCAGCAGCCTGGGGGCAGGGGGGAACACTGAAGCTTTCTTT